A selection of T cell receptor beta chains follows, all from one sample in a study of Graves' ophthalmopathy and Graves' hyperthyroidism. TCRdb reanalysed the multiplex PCR reads using MiXCR and keeps one entry per CDR3 protein. The data show about 220,000 distinct CDR3 sequences, with 20% to 25% seen just once and roughly 40% held by the top ten. Material: peripheral blood. These receptor sequences come from a woman aged 50 to 65 with Graves' ophthalmopathy. Each CDR3 is given with its conserved first and last residue. D genes are given only for firm matches. For some rows the clone size is stated as once, few or many, or as a class when expanded; others skip it.

NA,TRBV6-2/TRBV6-3,NA,TRBJ2-5,TGTGCCAGCAGCGAGACAGAAAAGAAAGAGACCCAGTACTTC,CASSETEKKETQYF
TRBD2,TRBV3-1,few,TRBJ2-7,TGTGCCAGCAGCCAACAACGGACTAGCGGGAGAGGCTTTTACTACGAGCAGTACTTC,CASSQQRTSGRGFYYEQYF
TRBD2,TRBV7-3,many,TRBJ2-6,TGTGCCAGCAGCTTAACTGTCCCGGGACTAGCGGTTTACTCTGGGGCCAACGTCCTGACTTTC,CASSLTVPGLAVYSGANVLTF
TRBD1,TRBV20-1,NA,TRBJ2-7,TGCAGTGCTCACGTTGGGACAGGGGGCCGATACGAGCAGTACTTC,CSAHVGTGGRYEQYF
NA,TRBV12-3/TRBV12-4,many,TRBJ1-1,TGTGCCAGCGGGTACAGGAACACTGAAGCTTTCTTT,CASGYRNTEAFF
TRBD2,TRBV12-3/TRBV12-4,many,TRBJ2-7,TGTGCCAGCAGTTTAGCCAGGGGGACTAGCGGGAGTTCCGAGCAGTACTTC,CASSLARGTSGSSEQYF
NA,TRBV6-1,many,TRBJ2-2,TGTGCCAGCAGAATCCCTGACAGGTCCACCGGGGAGCTGTTTTTT,CASRIPDRSTGELFF
TRBD2,TRBV3-1,NA,TRBJ2-7,TGTGCCAGCAGCTCCCGGACTAGCGGGAGGGCCGGTTCTCGGTACGAGCAGTACTTC,CASSSRTSGRAGSRYEQYF
NA,TRBV12-3/TRBV12-4,many,TRBJ1-6,TGTGCCAGCAGTCCGAATCCAGACCCTTTTGTATCCCTCCACTTT,CASSPNPDPFVSLHF
TRBD2,TRBV2,many,TRBJ2-7,TGTGCCAGCAGGGGACTAGCGGGAGCCGACGAGCAGTACTTC,CASRGLAGADEQYF
NA,TRBV27,many,TRBJ1-5,TGTGCCAGCAGTTTTCGGGGGGATCCGCCCCAGCATTTT,CASSFRGDPPQHF
TRBD2,TRBV11-2,NA,TRBJ2-7,TGTGCCAGCAGCTTAGTGGGAAGCGGGACCCCCAGCGAGCAGTACTTC,CASSLVGSGTPSEQYF
NA,TRBV6-2/TRBV6-3,many,TRBJ2-7,TGTGCCAGCAGTTACACCCAGTCGGGACGGACCTACGAGCAGTACTTC,CASSYTQSGRTYEQYF
TRBD1,TRBV5-1,few,TRBJ1-1,TGCGCCAGCAGCTTGGTGGGACAGGGGGCTGAAGCTTTCTTT,CASSLVGQGAEAFF
NA,TRBV19,many,TRBJ2-5,TGTGCCAGTAGTATACTCCCCGGAGGGACCCAGTACTTC,CASSILPGGTQYF
NA,TRBV30,many,TRBJ1-1,TGTGCCTGGAGTGGGGGGGCCACTGAAGCTTTCTTT,CAWSGGATEAFF
NA,TRBV20-1,once,TRBJ2-2,TGCAGTGCTAGCCGCAGGGATAGAGACACCGGGGAGCTGTTTTTT,CSASRRDRDTGELFF
NA,TRBV6-2/TRBV6-3,NA,TRBJ1-1,TGTGCCAGCAGTTACTTAGGGAGAGGGGAAACTGAAGCTTTCTTT,CASSYLGRGETEAFF
TRBD2,TRBV12-3/TRBV12-4,NA,TRBJ2-2,TGTGCCAGCAGTTCGGAGCGGGAGTATCTCGCGAACACCGGGGAGCTGTTTTTT,CASSSEREYLANTGELFF
NA,TRBV6-2/TRBV6-3,many,TRBJ1-5,TGTGCCAGCAGTGGGGGGCCAGGACCTCAGCCCCAGCATTTT,CASSGGPGPQPQHF
TRBD1,TRBV15,many,TRBJ2-5,TGTGCCACCAGCGGAGATTCAGGGGGTGAGACCCAGTACTTC,CATSGDSGGETQYF
NA,TRBV30,many,TRBJ1-1,TGTGCCTGGGCCACCTGGTCTGAAGCTTTCTTT,CAWATWSEAFF
TRBD2,TRBV19,many,TRBJ2-5,TGTGCCAGTAGTATAGATCCTAGCGGAGTGGGAGAGACCCAGTACTTC,CASSIDPSGVGETQYF
NA,TRBV5-1,many,TRBJ2-7,TGCGCCAGCAGCTTGGCGGTAAGGGGAAGCGAGCAGTACTTC,CASSLAVRGSEQYF
NA,TRBV7-3,many,TRBJ2-7,TGTGCCAGCAGTCAGATCGGCGCACGTTTAGACGAGCAGTACTTC,CASSQIGARLDEQYF
TRBD1,TRBV2,many,TRBJ2-2,TGTGCCAGCAGTGAAGGACAGGGGTCCGGGGAGCTGTTTTTT,CASSEGQGSGELFF
NA,TRBV13,many,TRBJ1-2,TGTGCCAGCAGCTTAGGGGCACGCTATGGCTACACCTTC,CASSLGARYGYTF
TRBD1,TRBV6-5,many,TRBJ1-1,TGTGCCAGCAGCCGGACAGGGCCCACTGAAGCTTTCTTT,CASSRTGPTEAFF
NA,TRBV30,NA,TRBJ2-6,TGTGCCTGGAGACCCCCTGACAGTTCTGGGGCCAACGTCCTGACTTTC,CAWRPPDSSGANVLTF
NA,TRBV25-1,many,TRBJ1-6,TGTGCCAGCAGTTTTGGTTATAATTCACCCCTCCACTTT,CASSFGYNSPLHF
NA,TRBV5-5,many,TRBJ2-5,TGTGCCAGCAGCTTTACCCAAGAGACCCAGTACTTC,CASSFTQETQYF
TRBD2,TRBV7-2,many,TRBJ2-5,TGTGCCAGCAGCCTCTGGTTAGCGGGCGGGGAGACCCAGTACTTC,CASSLWLAGGETQYF
TRBD2,TRBV13,many,TRBJ2-7,TGTGCCAGCAGACAGACTAGCGGGAGTTCCGAGCAGTACTTC,CASRQTSGSSEQYF
NA,TRBV6-1,NA,TRBJ2-2,TGTGCCAGCCGCGCGGGGACTCGGAACACCGGGGAGCTGTTTTTT,CASRAGTRNTGELFF
NA,TRBV16,many,TRBJ2-5,TGTGCCAGCAGCCTCACGTCGGGGCAGGGGGAGACCCAGTACTTC,CASSLTSGQGETQYF
NA,TRBV12-3/TRBV12-4,many,TRBJ2-2,TGTGCCAGCAGTTTATTGTCGGGAGTTGGGGACACCGGGGAGCTGTTTTTT,CASSLLSGVGDTGELFF
TRBD1,TRBV7-2,NA,TRBJ2-5,TGTGCCAGCAGCCCTCAGACAGGGGATCGGGAGACCCAGTACTTC,CASSPQTGDRETQYF
TRBD2,TRBV19,many,TRBJ2-7,TGTGCCAGTAGTATTGATGGACTAGCGGTGGACGAGCAGTACTTC,CASSIDGLAVDEQYF
NA,TRBV20-1,many,TRBJ1-1,TGCACCCCCCGGACAGACAACACTGAAGCTTTCTTT,CTPRTDNTEAFF
TRBD1,TRBV15,many,TRBJ1-5,TGTGCCACCAGCAGATCGACGACAGGGGCGAATCAGCCCCAGCATTTT,CATSRSTTGANQPQHF
NA,TRBV6-5,NA,TRBJ1-5,TGTGCCAGCAGTTCCAGGGGATCATATAGCAATCAGCCCCAGCATTTT,CASSSRGSYSNQPQHF
TRBD2,TRBV12-3/TRBV12-4,many,TRBJ2-2,TGTGCCAGCAGGGGACTAGCGGGTTCCGGGGAGCTGTTTTTT,CASRGLAGSGELFF
NA,TRBV10-3,NA,TRBJ2-7,TGTGCCATCAGTGAGTCGCGTTGGGATGGGGTTTCCCACGAGCAGTACTTC,CAISESRWDGVSHEQYF
NA,TRBV5-1,NA,TRBJ1-1,TGCGCCAGCAGCCGCGCTAGGGGGGCGAGCACTGAAGCTTTCTTT,CASSRARGASTEAFF
TRBD2,TRBV5-1,many,TRBJ2-5,TGCGCCAGCAGACAAAGGGGCGGGAGCGAAGAGACCCAGTACTTC,CASRQRGGSEETQYF
NA,TRBV6-5,many,TRBJ2-6,TGTGCCAGCAGTTACTCTTGGGCTGGGGCCAACGTCCTGACTTTC,CASSYSWAGANVLTF
TRBD1,TRBV2,many,TRBJ2-4,TGTGCCAGCAGTAACCGGGACAGAAGGGACATTCAGTACTTC,CASSNRDRRDIQYF
NA,TRBV6-2/TRBV6-3,many,TRBJ1-5,TGTGCCAGCAGGTTAGAGCACAATCAGCCCCAGCATTTT,CASRLEHNQPQHF
NA,TRBV5-1,many,TRBJ1-2,TGCGCCAGCAGCCCAGACACGCTCGGCGTTCAGGGCTACACCTTC,CASSPDTLGVQGYTF
NA,TRBV7-2,many,TRBJ1-2,TGTGCCAGCAGCCCCCAGGGGATCGAGGGCTACACCTTC,CASSPQGIEGYTF
TRBD1,TRBV3-1,NA,TRBJ2-7,TGTGCCAGCAGCCGGACAGGGGGGGACGAGCAGTACTTC,CASSRTGGDEQYF
TRBD1,TRBV5-5,NA,TRBJ2-7,TGTGCCAGCACACCGGGACAGGCGACCTACGAGCAGTACTTC,CASTPGQATYEQYF
NA,TRBV4-2,many,TRBJ2-5,TGTGCCAGCAGCCCCGAATTGACTGACGAGACCCAGTACTTC,CASSPELTDETQYF
TRBD1,TRBV6-2/TRBV6-3,NA,TRBJ1-1,TGTGCCAGCAGTTGGGGGACAGGGGCTGAAGCTTTCTTT,CASSWGTGAEAFF
NA,TRBV7-9,many,TRBJ1-1,TGTGCCAGCAGCTTAGACATGAGAGGGGGTACTGAAGCTTTCTTT,CASSLDMRGGTEAFF
NA,TRBV6-1,NA,TRBJ1-2,TGTGCCAGCAGTGTCGCCGTAACAGGGAATTATGGCTACATCTTC,CASSVAVTGNYGYIF
NA,TRBV12-3/TRBV12-4,NA,TRBJ1-6,TGTGCCAGCAGTTTTGGGACACATAATTCACCCCTCCACTTT,CASSFGTHNSPLHF
NA,TRBV7-7,many,TRBJ1-2,TGTGCTAGCAGCAAGGAGACCGGCGCAGGCTACACCTTC,CASSKETGAGYTF
NA,TRBV3-1,many,TRBJ1-3,TGTGCCAGCAGCGTACAGGCTTCCTCTGGAAACACCATATATTTT,CASSVQASSGNTIYF